These 9 T cell receptor beta chains originate from one sample sequenced in a study of blood T cell repertoires in COVID-19. Profiled with immunoSEQ multiplex PCR; TCRdb holds only in-frame clones, not every one. The sample has about 260,000 clones; approximately 88% are singletons. The sample was peripheral blood. The receptor source for this set is a human donor in a cohort sampled during active COVID-19.

This chain links TRBV24-1 with TRBJ1-2; perhaps TRBD1 as D (5 bases). CDR3 size: 15 residues. Per the germline V gene, CDR1 is KGHDR and CDR2 is SFDVKD. The ends were cut back, 5 bases at V and 1 base at J, with 13 bases in the middle. In DNA form, the CDR3 reads TGTGCCACCAGTGGAGGTAGGGGCAATAACTATGGCTACACCTTC. Translating it yields CATSGGRGNNYGYTF.

The rearrangement links TRBV6-5 to TRBJ2-7; D call uncertain. The CDR3 sequence is 15 residues long. With 5 bases removed from V and 4 bases from J, the gap between germline ends came to 18 bases. Germline V gene lookup returns CDR1 MNHEY and CDR2 SVGAGI. CDR3 sequence: CASSRDTLNQYEQYF. Written as DNA, the CDR3 is TGTGCCAGCAGTCGCGACACCCTAAACCAATACGAGCAGTACTTC.

This chain uses TRBV7-8 with TRBJ2-7, with 14 bases matching TRBD2. Germline trimming cut 11 bases from V and 6 bases from J; bases unmatched to any gene: 6. The V gene's germline CDR1 is SGHVS and CDR2 FQNEAQ. The CDR3 extends over 13 amino acids. The CDR3 loop is CASGLAGAREQYF. The CDR3 coding sequence is TGTGCCTCGGGACTAGCGGGAGCGCGCGAGCAGTACTTC.

The rearrangement joins TRBV5-1 to TRBJ1-1, with 7 bases matching TRBD1. The germline CDR1 and CDR2 sequences are SGHRS and YFSETQ. This CDR3 is built from 14 residues. The V and J ends lost 2 bases and 4 bases, in that order; junction bases with no gene match: 5. CDR3 DNA: TGCGCCAGCAGCTTACACAGGGGAAGCACTGAAGCTTTCTTT. Translated, it gives CASSLHRGSTEAFF.

This chain links TRBV23-1 with TRBJ2-7, with D perhaps matching TRBD2 (5 bases). TRBV23-1 carries the ORF label, with uncertain function. CDR3 size: 20 residues. V lost 3 bases and J lost 5, with 32 bases in between. Written as DNA, the CDR3 is TGCGCCAGCAGTCACCAACCCCAAACCCCACATGAGTTGGTGGAGGACGAGCAGTACTTC. Protein product: CASSHQPQTPHELVEDEQYF.

V is TRBV10-3 and J is TRBJ2-3, with TRBD2 identical over 13 bases. V was pared by 2 bases and J by 0 bases, with 8 bases of the junction left unmatched. The CDR3 is made up of 19 amino acids. Per germline, CDR1 ENHRY and CDR2 SYGVKD. The CDR3 nucleotides are TGTGCCATCAGTGAGATTTGGACTAGCGGGGGACGTAGCACAGATACGCAGTATTTT. Its translation is CAISEIWTSGGRSTDTQYF.

The genes are TRBV4-3 and TRBJ1-2; a possible D gene is TRBD1 (6 bases). The V end was cut by 2 bases, the J end by 6 bases, with 16 bases between. Germline V gene lookup returns CDR1 LGHNA and CDR2 YSLEER. The CDR3 sequence is 15 residues long. This CDR3 is CASSQTPRGGDGYTF. CDR3 nucleotide sequence: TGCGCCAGCAGCCAAACCCCGAGGGGGGGGGATGGCTACACCTTC.

The rearrangement uses TRBV6-1 and TRBJ1-3, with D possibly TRBD1 on 5 matching bases. The germline V and J ends were trimmed by 3 bases and 0 bases, with 12 bases remaining between them. CDR1 and CDR2 from the germline V gene are MNHNS and SASEGT. CDR3 length: 16 amino acids. The CDR3: CASSEIQVHSGNTIYF. CDR3 in DNA: TGTGCCAGCAGTGAGATACAGGTTCACTCTGGAAACACCATATATTTT.

The chain has TRBV7-8 and TRBJ1-2, with 7 positions matching TRBD1. There are 18 residues in the CDR3. Per germline, CDR1 SGHVS and CDR2 FQNEAQ. The V and J ends lost 5 bases and 6 bases, in that order; junction bases with no gene match: 21. The CDR3 region is CASSTTLGQARGANGYTF. DNA for the CDR3: TGTGCCAGCAGCACAACCCTAGGACAGGCCCGAGGAGCTAATGGCTACACCTTC.